This is a list of T cell receptor beta chains from one sample in a study of siplizumab effects on memory and regulatory T cells. Method: immunoSEQ multiplex PCR; TCRdb's copy keeps in-frame clones and lacks some. Among 70,000 or so clones listed, about 89% were seen once. The sequencing sample was made of CD8+ T cells sorted from blood. The receptors were sampled from a human donor in good health. CDR3s include the opening cysteine and the closing phenylalanine or tryptophan. A D gene is named only where the DNA matches it firmly. Clone size appears in some rows only: once, few, many, or a class for an expanded clone.

>-|-|TRBV19|TRBJ1-3
CASTWLLGSGNTIYF
TGTGCCAGTACATGGTTATTGGGATCTGGAAACACCATATATTTT
>-|-|TRBV4-1|TRBJ1-2
CASSQAAAGGYTF
TGCGCCAGCAGCCAAGCGGCCGCTGGTGGCTACACCTTC
>-|TRBD2|TRBV28|TRBJ2-7
CASSLELAGGFHEQYF
TGTGCCAGCAGTTTAGAACTAGCGGGAGGGTTCCACGAGCAGTACTTC
>-|-|TRBV7-8|TRBJ2-1
CASSLEGTLWEQFF
TGTGCCAGCAGCTTAGAAGGGACTTTATGGGAGCAGTTCTTC
>-|TRBD1|TRBV14|TRBJ1-1
CASSQAGTGGYTEAFF
TGTGCCAGCAGCCAAGCGGGGACAGGGGGCTATACTGAAGCTTTCTTT
>-|-|TRBV5-1|TRBJ2-7
CASNPLGTNPYEQYF
TGCGCCAGCAACCCCCTCGGGACAAATCCCTACGAGCAGTACTTC
>-|TRBD1|TRBV6-4|TRBJ1-2
CASSATGNDYGYTF
TGTGCCAGCAGTGCGACAGGGAATGACTATGGCTACACCTTC
>-|-|TRBV27|TRBJ2-3
CASSLMSSDTQYF
TGTGCCAGCAGTTTAATGTCCTCAGATACGCAGTATTTT
>-|TRBD1|TRBV7-8|TRBJ2-7
CASSLPGQESYEQYF
TGTGCCAGCAGCCTACCGGGACAGGAGTCCTACGAGCAGTACTTC
>-|-|TRBV9|TRBJ2-7
CASSPAELSSPYEQYF
TGTGCCAGCAGCCCGGCGGAGTTAAGCAGCCCCTACGAGCAGTACTTC
>-|-|TRBV27|TRBJ2-2
CASRDRVAGELFF
TGTGCCAGCAGGGACAGAGTGGCCGGGGAGCTGTTTTTT
>-|-|TRBV19|TRBJ2-5
CASSIFGRDQETQYF
TGTGCCAGTAGTATTTTCGGGCGGGATCAAGAGACCCAGTACTTC
>-|-|TRBV7-8|TRBJ2-7
CASSLDPGSDEQYF
TGTGCCAGCAGCTTAGATCCCGGATCGGACGAGCAGTACTTC
>few|-|TRBV9|TRBJ2-7
CASSVGRALVSEQYF
TGTGCCAGCAGCGTAGGAAGGGCCCTGGTCTCCGAGCAGTACTTC
>-|TRBD1|TRBV9|TRBJ1-1
CASSQGGSTEAFF
TGTGCCAGCAGCCAGGGGGGGAGCACTGAAGCTTTCTTT
>-|-|TRBV27|TRBJ2-7
CASSLEGGVFGYEQYF
TGTGCCAGCAGTTTGGAAGGGGGAGTTTTTGGCTACGAGCAGTACTTC
>-|TRBD1|TRBV6-1|TRBJ1-4
CASSEGSGTGGGEKLFF
TGTGCCAGCAGTGAAGGATCCGGGACAGGGGGTGGAGAAAAACTGTTTTTT
>-|-|TRBV4-2|TRBJ2-2
CASSHEGEPGITGELFF
TGTGCCAGCAGCCACGAAGGGGAACCGGGAATAACCGGGGAGCTGTTTTTT
>-|-|TRBV5-4|TRBJ2-1
CASSLAFNEQFF
TGTGCCAGCAGCTTGGCCTTCAATGAGCAGTTCTTC
>-|TRBD1|TRBV5-1|TRBJ1-5
CASSLGGTADNQPQHF
TGCGCCAGCAGCTTGGGAGGGACAGCTGACAATCAGCCCCAGCATTTT